This T cell receptor beta chain was identified in a study of shared clonotypes between healthy human individuals. Regarding the study as a whole: Estimated richness was generally greater in naive than memory subsets. Among donors, sharing of clonotypes was expected to be affected by sequencing depth.

Details on this clone: The antigen is undetermined.

In the CD4+ fraction, cells were divided into CD45RA+ naive and CD45RA-negative memory subsets. The CDR3 is made up of 17 amino acids. CDR1 LGHNA and CDR2 YSLEER come from the germline V gene. The V end was cut by 0 bases, the J end by 5 bases, with 16 bases between. Authors' data handling: ImmunoSEQ output held junction-only sequences without quality scores, so filtering differed. Sequencing used immunoSEQ multiplex PCR; TCRdb keeps in-frame clones, though not all of them. That table is the source of V, J and clone size, and D and trimming were worked out from the DNA. The sample consists of approximately 2.5 million clones, 93% of them appearing once.

The receptor comes from a man in his late teens or twenties in good health. Some clones in this sample may be carry-over from other donors' samples. Material for sequencing was naive CD4+ T cells from PBMCs. Subset in this sample: CD45RA+ positively selected. The gene calls are TRBV4-3 and TRBJ2-2, with a weak D call TRBD1 (6 bases). The CDR3 reads CASSQDLSPRGTGELFF. For the CDR3, the DNA is TGCGCCAGCAGCCAAGATTTGTCGCCGAGGGGGACCGGGGAGCTGTTTTTT.